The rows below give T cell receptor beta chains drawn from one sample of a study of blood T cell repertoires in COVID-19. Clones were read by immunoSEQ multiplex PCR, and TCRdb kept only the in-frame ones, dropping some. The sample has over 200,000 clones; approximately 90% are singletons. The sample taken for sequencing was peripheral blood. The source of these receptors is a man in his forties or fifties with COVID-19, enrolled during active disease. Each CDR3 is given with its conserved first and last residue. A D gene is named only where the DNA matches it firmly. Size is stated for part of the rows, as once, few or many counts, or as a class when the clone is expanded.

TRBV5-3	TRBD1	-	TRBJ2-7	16	CARSPFHSAGGYEQYF	TGTGCCAGAAGCCCCTTTCACTCCGCAGGGGGCTACGAGCAGTACTTC
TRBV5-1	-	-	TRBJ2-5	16	CASSLALTGASETQYF	TGCGCCAGCAGCTTGGCCCTGACAGGCGCTTCGGAGACCCAGTACTTC
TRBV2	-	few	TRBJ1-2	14	CASTRTATNYGYTF	TGTGCCAGCACACGGACAGCCACTAACTATGGCTACACCTTC
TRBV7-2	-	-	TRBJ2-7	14	CASSLVHGLFEQYF	TGTGCCAGCAGCTTAGTTCACGGTCTTTTCGAGCAGTACTTC
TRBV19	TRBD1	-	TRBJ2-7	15	CASIGRDSPPHEQYF	TGTGCCAGTATCGGACGGGACAGCCCCCCCCACGAGCAGTACTTC
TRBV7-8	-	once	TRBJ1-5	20	CASSLGGRGYRQNQNQPQHF	TGTGCCAGCAGCCTCGGTGGTAGGGGGTACAGACAGAACCAAAATCAGCCCCAGCATTTT
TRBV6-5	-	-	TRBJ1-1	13	CASSYQGGAEAFF	TGTGCCAGCAGTTACCAGGGTGGGGCTGAAGCTTTCTTT
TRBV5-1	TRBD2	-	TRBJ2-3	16	CASRLETSPTTDTQYF	TGCGCCAGCCGCCTCGAGACTAGCCCTACCACAGATACGCAGTATTTT
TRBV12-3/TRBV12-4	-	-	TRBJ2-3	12	CASSLREETQYF	TGTGCCAGCAGTTTAAGGGAGGAAACGCAGTATTTT
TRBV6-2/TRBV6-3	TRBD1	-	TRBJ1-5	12	CASSSPQQGRHF	TGTGCCAGCAGTTCTCCTCAACAGGGGAGGCATTTT
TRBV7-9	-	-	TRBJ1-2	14	CASSSEGQALGYTF	TGTGCCAGCAGCTCCGAGGGACAAGCTCTGGGCTACACCTTC
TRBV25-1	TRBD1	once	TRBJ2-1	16	CASSGTTGENYNEQFF	TGTGCCAGCAGTGGGACGACAGGGGAGAATTACAATGAGCAGTTCTTC
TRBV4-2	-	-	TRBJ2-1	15	CASSQGAPSDNEQFF	TGTGCCAGCAGCCAAGGGGCCCCCTCGGACAATGAGCAGTTCTTC
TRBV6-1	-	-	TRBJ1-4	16	CASSESVTWTNEKLFF	TGTGCCAGCAGTGAAAGCGTGACGTGGACTAATGAAAAACTGTTTTTT
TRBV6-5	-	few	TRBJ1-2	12	CASSNPGNGYTF	TGTGCCAGCAGCAACCCAGGGAATGGCTACACCTTC
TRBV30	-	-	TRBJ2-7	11	CASAGYYEQYF	TGTGCCTCGGCGGGGTACTACGAGCAGTACTTC
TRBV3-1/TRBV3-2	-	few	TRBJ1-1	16	CASSQVTGRGSTEAFF	TGTGCCAGCAGCCAAGTTACAGGAAGGGGATCCACTGAAGCTTTCTTT
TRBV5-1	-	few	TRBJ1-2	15	CASSFYGGPGYGYTF	TGCGCCAGCAGCTTTTATGGGGGCCCGGGCTATGGCTACACCTTC
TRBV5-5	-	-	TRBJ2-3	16	CASSLVMGAGRDTQYF	TGTGCCAGCAGCTTGGTTATGGGAGCAGGTCGAGATACGCAGTATTTT
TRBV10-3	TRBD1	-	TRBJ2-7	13	CAISEDRGYEQYF	TGTGCCATCAGCGAGGACAGGGGCTACGAGCAGTACTTC
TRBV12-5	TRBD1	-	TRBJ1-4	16	CASGLTSTGGGEKLFF	TGTGCTAGTGGTTTGACCTCGACAGGGGGCGGGGAAAAACTGTTTTTT
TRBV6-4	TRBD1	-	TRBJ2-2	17	CASSSATGGANTGELFF	TGTGCCAGCAGTTCGGCGACAGGGGGTGCGAACACCGGGGAGCTGTTTTTT
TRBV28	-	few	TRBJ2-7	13	CASSLQGPYEQYF	TGTGCCAGCAGCCTACAGGGCCCTTACGAGCAGTACTTC
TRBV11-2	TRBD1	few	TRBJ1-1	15	CASSPDRAGGTEAFF	TGTGCCAGCAGCCCGGACAGGGCCGGAGGGACTGAAGCTTTCTTT
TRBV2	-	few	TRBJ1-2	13	CASSSQGYQGYTF	TGTGCCAGCAGTTCACAGGGATATCAGGGCTACACCTTC